This T cell receptor (beta chain) is from a study of regulatory T cells in long-lasting Graves disease. As for the study in general: Persistence in Graves' disease required over 5 years of antithyroid drugs plus positive TSH receptor antibodies. Study-level results: Persistent disease was characterized by preferential usage of TRBV28, TRBJ1-2 and TRBJ2-5. Graves' patients with persistent disease showed TCR diversity lower than patients newly diagnosed. In persistent patients, shared public clonotypes (2,741) outnumbered those in new patients (about 890).

Time point indicated: persistent/refractory GD, antithyroid drugs over 5 years with positive TRAb. RNA isolated from PBMCs was used to make the TCR library. The CDR3 is 13 amino acids. CDR1 SGHAT and CDR2 FQDESV come from the germline V gene (reference sequence). Both iRepertoire HTBI primers and Arm-PCR of CDR3 regions were used to build the TCR beta libraries. Each CDR3 protein is one row after TCRdb ran MiXCR on the multiplex PCR reads. The sample lists roughly 500,000 distinct CDR3 sequences; about 22% were seen once. Concerning this clonotype: As yet, its antigen is unknown. This may stem from a read error, because a much larger clone lies one nucleotide away.

The receptor was isolated from a female donor with Graves disease. The rearrangement links TRBV11-1 to TRBJ2-7, with a weak D call TRBD1 (6 bases). This specimen consisted of peripheral blood mononuclear cells (PBMCs), obtained when the disease was refractory, from a patient treated with antithyroid drugs. DNA for the CDR3: TGTGCCAGCAGCAAGGACAGCGTCTACGGGCAGTACTTC. This codes for CASSKDSVYGQYF.